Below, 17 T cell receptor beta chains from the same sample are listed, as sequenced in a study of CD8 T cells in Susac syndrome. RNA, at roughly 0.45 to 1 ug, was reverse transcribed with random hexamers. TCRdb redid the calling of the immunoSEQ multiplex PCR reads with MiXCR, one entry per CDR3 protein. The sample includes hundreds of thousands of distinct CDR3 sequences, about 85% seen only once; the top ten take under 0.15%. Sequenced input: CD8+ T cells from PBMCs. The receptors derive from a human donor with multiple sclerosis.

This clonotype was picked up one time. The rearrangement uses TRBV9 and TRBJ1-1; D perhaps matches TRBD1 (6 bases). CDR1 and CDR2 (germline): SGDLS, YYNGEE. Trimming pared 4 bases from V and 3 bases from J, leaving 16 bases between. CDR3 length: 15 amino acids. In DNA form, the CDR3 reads TGTGCCAGCAGCCCCTCCGGGGACATGTACACTGAAGCTTTCTTT. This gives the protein CASSPSGDMYTEAFF.

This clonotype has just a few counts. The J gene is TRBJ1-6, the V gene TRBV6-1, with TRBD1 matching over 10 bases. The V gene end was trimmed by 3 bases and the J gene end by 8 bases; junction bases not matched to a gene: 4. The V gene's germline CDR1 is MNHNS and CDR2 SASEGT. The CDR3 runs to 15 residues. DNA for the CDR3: TGTGCCAGCAGTGAGACAGGGGGCCTTTATTCACCCCTCCACTTT. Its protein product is CASSETGGLYSPLHF.

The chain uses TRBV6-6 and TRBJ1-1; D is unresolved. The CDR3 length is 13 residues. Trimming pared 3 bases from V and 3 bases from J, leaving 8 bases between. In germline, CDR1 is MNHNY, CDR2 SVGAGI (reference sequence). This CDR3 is CASSYESHTEAFF. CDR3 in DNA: TGTGCCAGCAGTTATGAATCTCACACTGAAGCTTTCTTT.

This CDR3 reads CASSFAQGADGELFF. The DNA for the CDR3 is TGTGCCAGCAGTTTCGCACAGGGGGCGGACGGGGAGCTGTTTTTT. The chain links TRBV27 to TRBJ2-2, with TRBD1 identical over 9 bases. CDR3 size: 15 residues. Per germline, CDR1 MNHEY and CDR2 SMNVEV (reference sequence). J lost 7 bases, V lost 3 bases, and 6 bases had no gene match.

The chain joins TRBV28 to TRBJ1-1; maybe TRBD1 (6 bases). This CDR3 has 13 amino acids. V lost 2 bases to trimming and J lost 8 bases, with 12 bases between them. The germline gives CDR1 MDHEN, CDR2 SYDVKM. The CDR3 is CASSLAQGWEAFF. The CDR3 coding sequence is TGTGCCAGCAGTTTAGCACAGGGATGGGAAGCTTTCTTT.

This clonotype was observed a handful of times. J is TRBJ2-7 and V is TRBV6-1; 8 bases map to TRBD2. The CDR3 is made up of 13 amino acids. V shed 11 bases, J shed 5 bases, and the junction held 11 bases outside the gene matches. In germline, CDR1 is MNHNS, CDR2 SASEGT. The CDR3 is CAVPTAGGNEQYF. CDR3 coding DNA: TGTGCCGTTCCGACGGCGGGAGGCAACGAGCAGTACTTC.

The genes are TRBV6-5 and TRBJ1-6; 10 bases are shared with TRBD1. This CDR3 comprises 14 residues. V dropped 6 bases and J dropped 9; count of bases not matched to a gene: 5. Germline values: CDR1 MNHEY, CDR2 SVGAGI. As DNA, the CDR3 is TGTGCCAGCAGGGCCGGGACAGGGGTTTCACCCCTCCACTTT. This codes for CASRAGTGVSPLHF.

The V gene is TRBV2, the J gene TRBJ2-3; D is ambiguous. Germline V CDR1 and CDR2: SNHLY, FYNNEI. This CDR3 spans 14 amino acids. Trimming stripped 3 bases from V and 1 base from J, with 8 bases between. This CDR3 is CASSEGIGTDTQYF. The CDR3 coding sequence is TGTGCCAGCAGTGAGGGGATAGGCACAGATACGCAGTATTTT. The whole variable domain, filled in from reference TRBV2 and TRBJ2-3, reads EPEVTQTPSHQVTQMGQEVILRCVPISNHLYFYWYRQILGQKVEFLVSFYNNEISEKSEIFDDQFSVERPDGSNFTLKIRSTKLEDSAMYFCASSEGIGTDTQYFGPGTRLTVL.

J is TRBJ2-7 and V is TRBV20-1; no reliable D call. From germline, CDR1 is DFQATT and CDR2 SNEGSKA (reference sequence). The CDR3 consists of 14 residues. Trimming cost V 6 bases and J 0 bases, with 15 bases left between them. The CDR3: CSAKSGRNSYEQYF. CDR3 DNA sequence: TGCAGTGCGAAGTCCGGTCGTAACTCCTACGAGCAGTACTTC.

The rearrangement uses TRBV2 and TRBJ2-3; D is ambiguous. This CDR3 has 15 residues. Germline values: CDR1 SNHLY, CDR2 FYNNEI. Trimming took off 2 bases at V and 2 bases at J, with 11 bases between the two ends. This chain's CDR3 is CASSEFPGYTDTQYF. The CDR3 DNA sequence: TGTGCCAGCAGTGAATTCCCGGGTTACACAGATACGCAGTATTTT.

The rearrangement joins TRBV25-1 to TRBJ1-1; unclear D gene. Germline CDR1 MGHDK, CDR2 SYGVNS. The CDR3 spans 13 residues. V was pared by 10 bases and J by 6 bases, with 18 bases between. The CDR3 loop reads CATSVGDGSEAFF. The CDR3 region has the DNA TGTGCCACCTCGGTCGGGGATGGTTCTGAAGCTTTCTTT.

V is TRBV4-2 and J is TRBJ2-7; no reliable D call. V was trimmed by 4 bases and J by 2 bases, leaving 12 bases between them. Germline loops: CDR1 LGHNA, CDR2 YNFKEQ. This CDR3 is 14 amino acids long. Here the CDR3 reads CASSPLPQTYEQYF. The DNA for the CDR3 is TGTGCCAGCAGCCCCCTTCCCCAGACCTACGAGCAGTACTTC.

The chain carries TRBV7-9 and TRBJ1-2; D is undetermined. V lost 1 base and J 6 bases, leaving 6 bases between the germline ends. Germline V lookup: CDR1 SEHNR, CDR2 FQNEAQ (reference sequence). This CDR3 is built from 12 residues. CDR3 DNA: TGTGCCAGCAGCTTAGACGAGGATGGCTACACCTTC. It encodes CASSLDEDGYTF. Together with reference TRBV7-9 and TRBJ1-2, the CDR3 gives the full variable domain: DTGVSQNPRHKITKRGQNVTFRCDPISEHNRLYWYRQTLGQGPEFLTYFQNEAQLEKSRLLSDRFSAERPKGSFSTLEIQRTEQGDSAMYLCASSLDEDGYTFGSGTRLTVV.

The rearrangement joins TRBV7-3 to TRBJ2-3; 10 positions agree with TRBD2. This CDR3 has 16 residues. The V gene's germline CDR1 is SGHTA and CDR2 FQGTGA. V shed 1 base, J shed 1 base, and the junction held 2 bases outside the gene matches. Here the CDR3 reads CASSLIAGGGTDTQYF. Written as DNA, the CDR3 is TGTGCCAGCAGCTTAATAGCGGGAGGAGGCACAGATACGCAGTATTTT.

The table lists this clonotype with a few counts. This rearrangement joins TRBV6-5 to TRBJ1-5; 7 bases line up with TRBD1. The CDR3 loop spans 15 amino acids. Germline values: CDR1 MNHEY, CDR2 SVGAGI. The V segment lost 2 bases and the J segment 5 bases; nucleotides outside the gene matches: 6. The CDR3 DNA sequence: TGTGCCAGCAGTTACGTCAGGGGGATGGATCAGCCCCAGCATTTT. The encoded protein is CASSYVRGMDQPQHF.

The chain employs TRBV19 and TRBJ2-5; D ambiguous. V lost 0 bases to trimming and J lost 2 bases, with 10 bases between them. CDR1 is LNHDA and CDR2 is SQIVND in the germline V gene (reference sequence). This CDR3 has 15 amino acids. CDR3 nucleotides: TGTGCCAGTAGTATAGATGCTGTGGAGCAAGAGACCCAGTACTTC. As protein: CASSIDAVEQETQYF. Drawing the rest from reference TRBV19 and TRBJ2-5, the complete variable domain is DGGITQSPKYLFRKEGQNVTLSCEQNLNHDAMYWYRQDPGQGLRLIYYSQIVNDFQKGDIAEGYSVSREKKESFPLTVTSAQKNPTAFYLCASSIDAVEQETQYFGPGTRLLVL.

CDR3 sequence (DNA): TGTGCCAGCAGTTACTCGACGGCAGTCCCTTCCTACGAGCAGTACTTC. Encoded protein: CASSYSTAVPSYEQYF. The V gene is TRBV6-2 or TRBV6-3, the J gene TRBJ2-7, with D uncertain. The V end lost 0 bases, the J end lost 1 base, and 13 bases lay between the germline ends. The CDR3 is 16 amino acids. Looked up from germline, CDR1 is MNHEY and CDR2 is SVGEGT.